This T cell receptor beta chain was recorded in a study of T cells in Graves' hyperthyroidism and ophthalmopathy. At least ten counts were recorded for this clonotype. Antigen specificity is unknown. Used for diagnoses were clinical symptoms, serum thyroxine and TRAb, thyroid ultrasound and orbital computed tomography. From less than 13 ml of fresh peripheral blood, PBMCs were isolated. RNA transcripts served as the template for amplifying TCR beta CDR3 regions. With the HTBI primer set, the TCR CDR3 went through a first round of RT-PCR. TCRdb reanalysed the multiplex PCR reads using MiXCR and keeps one entry per CDR3 protein. This table has about 350,000 distinct CDR3 sequences, more than 11% appearing once. Germline V gene data show CDR1 as SGHVS and CDR2 as FQNEAQ. The CDR3 sequence is 16 residues long. J lost 4 bases, V lost 5 bases, and 6 bases had no gene match. Study results and caveats: Using 13 V-J features, a model discriminated ophthalmopathy from stable hyperthyroidism. Ophthalmopathy was predicted by the model a median of approximately six months ahead of onset.

The sequence was collected from a woman aged 25 to 45 with Graves' hyperthyroidism. Sequences were obtained from blood. The J gene is TRBJ1-5, the V gene TRBV7-8, with TRBD1 matching 12 bases. The CDR3 nucleotides read TGTGCCAGCAGCGCCCCGGGACAGGGGGCAAATCAGCCCCAGCATTTT. This translates into CASSAPGQGANQPQHF. The complete variable domain, with remaining parts taken from reference TRBV7-8 and TRBJ1-5, reads GAGVSQSPRYKVAKRGQDVALRCDPISGHVSLFWYQQALGQGPEFLTYFQNEAQLDKSGLPSDRFFAERPEGSVSTLKIQRTQQEDSAVYLCASSAPGQGANQPQHFGDGTRLSIL.